This TCR beta chain was documented in a study of identical twins. As concerns this clonotype: Its antigen is undetermined.

From the 5' RACE reads, TCRdb called clonotypes with MiXCR, one entry per CDR3 protein. This repertoire shows a few hundred thousand distinct CDR3 sequences, 9.6% found once; its top ten account for more than 2.5%. CDR1 is SGHVS, CDR2 FQNEAQ, per germline. J gave up 3 bases and V 5 bases, and 7 bases lay outside the gene matches. The length of the CDR3 is 15 residues. Study findings and constraints: Excess sharing between twins was weaker in beta out-of-frame sequences.

This same sample was also part of a study on yellow fever vaccine responses in identical twins.

The material sequenced was PBMCs. The chain has TRBV7-8 and TRBJ2-7, with 10 bases identical to TRBD1. The clonotype comes from a woman between 18 and 30 years old in good health. Written as DNA, the CDR3 is TGTGCCAGCAGCCCCGGACAGGGGGGGTACTACGAGCAGTACTTC. It codes for CASSPGQGGYYEQYF.